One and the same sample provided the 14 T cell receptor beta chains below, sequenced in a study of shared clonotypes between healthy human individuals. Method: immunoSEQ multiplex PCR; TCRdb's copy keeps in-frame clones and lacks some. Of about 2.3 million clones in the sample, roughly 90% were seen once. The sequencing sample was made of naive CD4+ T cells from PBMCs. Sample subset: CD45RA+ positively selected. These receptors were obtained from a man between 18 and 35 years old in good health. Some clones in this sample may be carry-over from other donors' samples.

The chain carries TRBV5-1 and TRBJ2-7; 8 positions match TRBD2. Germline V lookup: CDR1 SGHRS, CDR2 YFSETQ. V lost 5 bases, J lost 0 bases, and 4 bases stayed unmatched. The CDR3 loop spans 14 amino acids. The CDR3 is CASSAGGRSYEQYF. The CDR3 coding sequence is TGCGCCAGCAGTGCGGGAGGACGCTCCTACGAGCAGTACTTC.

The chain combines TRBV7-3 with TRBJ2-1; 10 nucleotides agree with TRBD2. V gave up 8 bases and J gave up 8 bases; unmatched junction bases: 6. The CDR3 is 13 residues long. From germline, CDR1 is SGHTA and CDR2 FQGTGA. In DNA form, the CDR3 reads TGTGCCAGCGCGAGCGGGAGGGAGGATGAGCAGTTCTTC. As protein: CASASGREDEQFF.

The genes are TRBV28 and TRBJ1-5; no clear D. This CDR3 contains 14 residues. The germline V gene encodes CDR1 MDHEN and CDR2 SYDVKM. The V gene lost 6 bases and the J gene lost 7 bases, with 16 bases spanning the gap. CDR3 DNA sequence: TGTGCCAGCAGCACCGCGGGATTAAGGCAGCCCCAGCATTTT. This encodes CASSTAGLRQPQHF.

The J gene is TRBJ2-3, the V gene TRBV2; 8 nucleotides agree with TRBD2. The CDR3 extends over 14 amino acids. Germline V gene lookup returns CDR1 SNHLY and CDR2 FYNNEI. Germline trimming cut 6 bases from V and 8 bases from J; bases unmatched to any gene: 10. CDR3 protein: CASRPTSGRGTQYF. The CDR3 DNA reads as TGTGCCAGCAGACCTACTAGCGGAAGGGGTACGCAGTATTTT.

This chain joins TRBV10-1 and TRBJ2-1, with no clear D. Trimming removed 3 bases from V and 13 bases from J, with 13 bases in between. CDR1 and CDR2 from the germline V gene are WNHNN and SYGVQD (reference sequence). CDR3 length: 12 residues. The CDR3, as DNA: TGCGCCAGCAGTGACCGTCGAGACCAACAGTTCTTC. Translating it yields CASSDRRDQQFF.

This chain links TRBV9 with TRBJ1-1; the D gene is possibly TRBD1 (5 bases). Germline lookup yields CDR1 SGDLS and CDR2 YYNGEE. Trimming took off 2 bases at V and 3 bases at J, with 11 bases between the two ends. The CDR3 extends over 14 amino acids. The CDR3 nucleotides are TGTGCCAGCAGCGTCACAGGATTTGACACTGAAGCTTTCTTT. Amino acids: CASSVTGFDTEAFF.

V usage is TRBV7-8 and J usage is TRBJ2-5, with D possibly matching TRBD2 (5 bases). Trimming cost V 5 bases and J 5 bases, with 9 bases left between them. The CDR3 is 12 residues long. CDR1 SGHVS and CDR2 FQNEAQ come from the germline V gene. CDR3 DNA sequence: TGTGCCAGCAGCCCCTCGGGGGAGACCCAGTACTTC. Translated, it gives CASSPSGETQYF.

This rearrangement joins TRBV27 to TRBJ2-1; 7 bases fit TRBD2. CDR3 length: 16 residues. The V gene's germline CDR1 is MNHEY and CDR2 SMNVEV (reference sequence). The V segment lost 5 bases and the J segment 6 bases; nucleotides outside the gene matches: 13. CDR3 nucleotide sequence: TGTGCCAGCAGTCCCTTTGCAGCGGGATCAATCAATGAGCAGTTCTTC. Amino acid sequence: CASSPFAAGSINEQFF.

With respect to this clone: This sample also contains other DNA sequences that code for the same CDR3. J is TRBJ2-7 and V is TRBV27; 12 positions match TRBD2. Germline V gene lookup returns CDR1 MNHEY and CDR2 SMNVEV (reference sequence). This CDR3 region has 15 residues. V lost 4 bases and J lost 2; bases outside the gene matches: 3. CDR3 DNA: TGTGCCAGCAGTTCCCTAGCGGGAGGGACCTACGAGCAGTACTTC. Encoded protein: CASSSLAGGTYEQYF.

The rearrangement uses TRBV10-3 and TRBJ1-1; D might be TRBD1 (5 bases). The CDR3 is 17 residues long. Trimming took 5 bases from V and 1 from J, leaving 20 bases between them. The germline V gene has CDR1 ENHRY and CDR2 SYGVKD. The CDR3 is CAISSAGTLLGNTEAFF. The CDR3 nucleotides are TGTGCCATCAGTTCAGCCGGGACTCTTCTGGGGAACACTGAAGCTTTCTTT.

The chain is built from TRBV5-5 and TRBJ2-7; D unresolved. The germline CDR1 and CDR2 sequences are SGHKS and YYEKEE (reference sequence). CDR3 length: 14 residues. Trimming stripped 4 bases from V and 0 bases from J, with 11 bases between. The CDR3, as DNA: TGTGCCAGCAGCGGAAACCCTAGCTCCTACGAGCAGTACTTC. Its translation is CASSGNPSSYEQYF.

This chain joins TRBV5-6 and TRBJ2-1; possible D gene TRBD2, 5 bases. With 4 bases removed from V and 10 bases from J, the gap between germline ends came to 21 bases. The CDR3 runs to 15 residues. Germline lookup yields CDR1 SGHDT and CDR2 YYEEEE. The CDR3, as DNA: TGTGCCAGCAGCGGCGGCGGGCGGTCTCAGTGGGAGCAGTTCTTC. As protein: CASSGGGRSQWEQFF.

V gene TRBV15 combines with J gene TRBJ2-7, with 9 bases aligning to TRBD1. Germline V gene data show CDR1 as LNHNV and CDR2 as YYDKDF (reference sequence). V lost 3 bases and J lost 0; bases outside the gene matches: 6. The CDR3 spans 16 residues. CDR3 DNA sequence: TGTGCCACCAGCAGCGGGACAGGGCGAAGCTCCTACGAGCAGTACTTC. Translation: CATSSGTGRSSYEQYF.

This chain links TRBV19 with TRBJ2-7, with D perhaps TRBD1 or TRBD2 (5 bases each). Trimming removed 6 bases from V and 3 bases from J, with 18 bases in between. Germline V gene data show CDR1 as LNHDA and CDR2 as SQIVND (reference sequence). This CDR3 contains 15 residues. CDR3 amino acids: CASRSAGTGRYEQYF. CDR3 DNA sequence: TGTGCCAGTAGATCAGCCGGGACGGGCCGCTACGAGCAGTACTTC. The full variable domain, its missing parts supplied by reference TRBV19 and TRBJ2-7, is DGGITQSPKYLFRKEGQNVTLSCEQNLNHDAMYWYRQDPGQGLRLIYYSQIVNDFQKGDIAEGYSVSREKKESFPLTVTSAQKNPTAFYLCASRSAGTGRYEQYFGPGTRLTVT.